These 4 T cell receptor beta chains came from one sample sequenced in a study of regulatory T cells in long-lasting Graves disease. To make TCR beta libraries, researchers used iRepertoire HTBI primers and Arm-PCR of CDR3 regions. TCRdb itself ran the multiplex PCR reads through MiXCR, one entry per CDR3 protein. The sample shows 350,000 to 500,000 distinct CDR3 sequences, about a sixth of them seen only once. Time point indicated: newly diagnosed GD, antithyroid drugs for less than 3 months. RNA isolated from PBMCs was used to make the TCR library. The sample was also linked to a second study, of T cells in Graves' hyperthyroidism and ophthalmopathy.

The starting material was peripheral blood mononuclear cells (PBMCs), obtained at new diagnosis, from a patient treated with antithyroid drugs. The receptors derive from a woman aged 25 to 39 with Graves disease.

As regards this clonotype: Just one base apart from a much larger clone, this may be a read error. The chain joins TRBV6-1 to TRBJ2-7; possible D gene TRBD2, 6 bases. The germline V gene has CDR1 MNHNS and CDR2 SASEGT. The CDR3 is made up of 15 amino acids. Trimming took 6 bases from V and 3 from J, leaving 18 bases between them. This chain's CDR3 is CASSLAGRRDYEQYF. CDR3 nucleotides: TGTGCCAGCAGCCTCGCCGGACGGAGGGACTACGAGCAGTACTTC.

This clonotype has at least ten counts. The chain couples TRBV7-3 to TRBJ2-7, with D unclear. V gave up 4 bases and J gave up 3 bases, with 13 bases separating them. This CDR3 region has 14 residues. Germline V gives CDR1 SGHTA, CDR2 FQGTGA. Written as DNA, the CDR3 is TGTGCCAGCAGCTCCCCCATGGCCAGCTACGAGCAGTACTTC. This gives the protein CASSSPMASYEQYF.

V gene TRBV11-2 combines with J gene TRBJ2-3; TRBD2 might be the D (6 bases). CDR1 and CDR2 from the germline V gene are SGHAT and FQNNGV. The CDR3 length is 16 residues. Trimming shortened V by 5 bases and J by 0 bases, and 15 bases separated the two germline ends. The CDR3 DNA reads TGTGCCAGCAGCCAAGATCCAGGGACTAGCACAGATACGCAGTATTTT. Protein sequence: CASSQDPGTSTDTQYF.

In this sample, this clonotype turned up many times. This chain uses TRBV10-3 with TRBJ2-7; 8 bases agree with TRBD2. The V segment lost 3 bases and the J segment 5 bases; nucleotides outside the gene matches: 9. Germline V lookup: CDR1 ENHRY, CDR2 SYGVKD. The CDR3 is 15 amino acids. The CDR3 bases are TGTGCCATCAGTGACTCTTCACTAGCGGACCACGAGCAGTACTTC. It specifies CAISDSSLADHEQYF.